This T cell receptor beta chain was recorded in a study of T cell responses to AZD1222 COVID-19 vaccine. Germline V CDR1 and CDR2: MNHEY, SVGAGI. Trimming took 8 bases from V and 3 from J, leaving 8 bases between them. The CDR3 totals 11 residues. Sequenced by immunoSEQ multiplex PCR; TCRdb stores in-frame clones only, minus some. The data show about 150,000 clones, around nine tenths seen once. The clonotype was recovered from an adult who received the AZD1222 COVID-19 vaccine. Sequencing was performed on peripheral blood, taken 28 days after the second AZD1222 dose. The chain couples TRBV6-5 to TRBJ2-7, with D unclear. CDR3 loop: CASLEFYEQYF. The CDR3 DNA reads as TGTGCCAGCCTAGAGTTCTACGAGCAGTACTTC.